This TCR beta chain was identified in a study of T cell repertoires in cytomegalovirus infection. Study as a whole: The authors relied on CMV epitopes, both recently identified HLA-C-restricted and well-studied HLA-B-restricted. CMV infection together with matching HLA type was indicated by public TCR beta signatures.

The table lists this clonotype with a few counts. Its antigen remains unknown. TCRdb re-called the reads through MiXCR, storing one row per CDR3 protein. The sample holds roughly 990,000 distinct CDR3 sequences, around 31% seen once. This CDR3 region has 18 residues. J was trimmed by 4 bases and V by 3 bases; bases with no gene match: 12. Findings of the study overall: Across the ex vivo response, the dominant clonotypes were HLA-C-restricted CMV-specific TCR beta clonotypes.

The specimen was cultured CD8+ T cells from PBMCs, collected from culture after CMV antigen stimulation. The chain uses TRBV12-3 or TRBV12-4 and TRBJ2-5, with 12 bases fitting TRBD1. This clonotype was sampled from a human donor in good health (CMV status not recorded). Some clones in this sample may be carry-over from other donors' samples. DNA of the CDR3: TGTGCCAGCAGTTTTATGATTTTAGGGACAGGGGGCCTAGAGACCCAGTACTTC. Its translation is CASSFMILGTGGLETQYF.